This passage covers 7 T cell receptor beta chains from one sample sequenced in a study of a mutant IDH1 vaccine in newly diagnosed glioma (dated by TCRdb to the early 2020s). The time point label corresponds to: week 11, during vaccination. A 20-mer mutant IDH1 peptide at 300 micrograms in Montanide made up each vaccine dose, which was injected subcutaneously together with topical imiquimod. The antigens of these receptors remain unknown. The library was prepared using the immunoSEQ multiplex PCR assay. TCRdb retrieved this table from immuneACCESS and kept in-frame rearrangements only. Not all clones are present; in checked studies, unresolved V genes account for under half, and no reason is known for the remainder. Present in this sample are around 120,000 clones, around 80% of which were seen just once. Of the sample, 5% to 7% is held by the ten largest clones. The input for sequencing was PBMCs, taken from a glioma patient whose treatment included an IDH1 peptide vaccine. Receptors originate from a middle-aged man with glioma.

This chain links TRBV27 with TRBJ2-7; weak D call: TRBD1 (5 bases). V was pared by 4 bases and J by 3 bases, with 10 bases between. CDR1 and CDR2 (germline): MNHEY, SMNVEV (reference sequence). The CDR3 has 13 amino acids. The CDR3 DNA follows: TGTGCCAGCAGTTCGGACACAGGCTACGAGCAGTACTTC. Translating it yields CASSSDTGYEQYF.

This rearrangement joins TRBV30 to TRBJ1-6; 8 bases line up with TRBD1. The germline gives CDR1 GTSNPN, CDR2 SVGIG (reference sequence). Trimming took 2 bases from V and 6 from J; bases not matched to a gene: 6. CDR3 length equals 15 residues. The CDR3 DNA sequence: TGTGCCTGGAGTATTCGGACAGGGCTTAATTCACCCCTCCACTTT. It encodes CAWSIRTGLNSPLHF.

This chain uses TRBV5-1 with TRBJ1-2; D is uncertain. Germline CDR1 SGHRS, CDR2 YFSETQ. There are 16 residues in the CDR3. V dropped 7 bases and J dropped 8 bases, with 27 bases sitting between them. The CDR3 loop is CASGLPPIDGQEGYTF. The CDR3 nucleotides read TGCGCCAGCGGCCTCCCCCCTATCGACGGTCAAGAAGGCTACACCTTC.

The V call is TRBV12-5, the J call TRBJ1-1; unclear D gene. Germline lookup yields CDR1 LGHNT and CDR2 FRNRAP. Trimming removed 0 bases from V and 2 bases from J, with 10 bases in between. The CDR3 has 15 amino acids. CDR3 DNA sequence: TGTGCTAGTGGTTTGGTAGTGGGTCGTAACACTGAAGCTTTCTTT. Translation: CASGLVVGRNTEAFF.

The rearrangement joins TRBV7-2 to TRBJ2-1; D may be TRBD2 (5 bases). The CDR3 consists of 16 residues. V gave up 5 bases and J gave up 0 bases, with 14 bases separating them. Germline values: CDR1 SGHTA, CDR2 FQGNSA. In nucleotides, the CDR3 is TGTGCCAGCAGCCCGAATGGCGGGTTCTCCTACAATGAGCAGTTCTTC. Its translation: CASSPNGGFSYNEQFF.

CDR3 protein: CASRGQGSEQYF. In nucleotides, the CDR3 is TGCGCCAGCAGGGGACAGGGGTCCGAGCAGTACTTC. The genes are TRBV5-1 and TRBJ2-7, with TRBD1 identical over 10 bases. Germline trimming cut 5 bases from V and 6 bases from J; bases unmatched to any gene: 2. The CDR3 has 12 residues. CDR1 and CDR2 from the germline V gene are SGHRS and YFSETQ.

This clone was counted between two and nine times. V gene TRBV5-3 combines with J gene TRBJ2-4; perhaps D is TRBD1 or TRBD2 (5 bases each). TRBV5-3 is assigned to the ORF class and has an uncertain function. There are 12 residues in the CDR3. Trimming took 4 bases from V and 15 from J, leaving 17 bases between them. CDR3 in amino acids: CARSRPGPKGYF. Written as DNA, the CDR3 is TGTGCCAGAAGCCGACCGGGGCCAAAAGGGTACTTC.